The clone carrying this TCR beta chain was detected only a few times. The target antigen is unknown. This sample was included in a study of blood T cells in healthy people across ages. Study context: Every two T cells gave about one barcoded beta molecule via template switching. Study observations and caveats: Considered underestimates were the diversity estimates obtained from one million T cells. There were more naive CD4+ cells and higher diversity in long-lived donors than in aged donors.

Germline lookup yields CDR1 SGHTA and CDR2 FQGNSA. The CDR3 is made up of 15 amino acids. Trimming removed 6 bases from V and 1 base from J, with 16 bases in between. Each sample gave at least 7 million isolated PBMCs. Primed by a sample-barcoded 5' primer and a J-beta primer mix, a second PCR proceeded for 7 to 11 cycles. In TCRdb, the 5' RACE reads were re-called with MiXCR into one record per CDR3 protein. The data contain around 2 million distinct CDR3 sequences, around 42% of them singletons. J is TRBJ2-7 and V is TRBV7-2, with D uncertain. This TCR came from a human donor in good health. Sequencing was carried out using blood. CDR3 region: CASRPQTAESYEQYF. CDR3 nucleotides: TGTGCCAGCAGACCACAGACCGCCGAATCCTACGAGCAGTACTTC.